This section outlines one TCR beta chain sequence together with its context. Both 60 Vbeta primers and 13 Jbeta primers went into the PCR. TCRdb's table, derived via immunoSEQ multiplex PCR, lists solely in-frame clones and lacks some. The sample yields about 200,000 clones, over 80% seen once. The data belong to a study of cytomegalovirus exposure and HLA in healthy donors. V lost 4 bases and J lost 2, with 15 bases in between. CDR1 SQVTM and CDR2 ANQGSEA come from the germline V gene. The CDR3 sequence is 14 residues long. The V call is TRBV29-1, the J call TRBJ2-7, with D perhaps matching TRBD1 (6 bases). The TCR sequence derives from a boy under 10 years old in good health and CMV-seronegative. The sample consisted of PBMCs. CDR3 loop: CSVGEQGTPYEQYF. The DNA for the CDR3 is TGCAGCGTTGGGGAACAGGGAACCCCCTACGAGCAGTACTTC.